This T cell receptor beta chain came from a study of glioma-infiltrating T cells after dendritic cell vaccination. Notes on the study in general: Complete blood and tumor specimen sets were limited to few patients.

The CDR3 runs to 15 residues. V was pared by 2 bases and J by 6 bases, with 14 bases between. Germline values: CDR1 MNHEY, CDR2 SMNVEV (reference sequence). Concerning this clone: Its antigen is as yet unknown.

The table came from immunoSEQ multiplex PCR; TCRdb's copy has only in-frame clones and leaves some out. The data hold around 96,000 clones, with around three quarters observed a single time. The sample here was blood, taken before dendritic cell vaccination. The clonotype was recovered from a human donor with glioblastoma. The chain couples TRBV27 to TRBJ2-1; D possibly corresponds to TRBD2 (5 bases). The CDR3 nucleotides read TGTGCCAGCAGTTTAATGAGCGGTAGAACCAATGAGCAGTTCTTC. As protein: CASSLMSGRTNEQFF.